The clone carrying this T cell receptor beta chain was found a few times. The V and J ends lost 0 bases and 1 base respectively, with 11 bases between them. CDR1 and CDR2 from the germline V gene are MNHEY and SVGAGI. This CDR3 has 16 amino acids. TCRdb processed the RT-PCR reads anew with MiXCR; each CDR3 protein has one entry. Among more than 700,000 distinct CDR3 sequences listed, around 20% were seen once. The data were taken from a study of response to subunit inactivated influenza vaccine. The TCR comes from a man in his forties or fifties who received an inactivated influenza vaccine. Sequencing was performed on PBMCs from blood, taken roughly 5 days after vaccination. The chain employs TRBV6-5 and TRBJ2-3; the D is unclear. The CDR3 reads CASSYSLPWGTDTQYF. CDR3 sequence (DNA): TGTGCCAGCAGTTACTCGTTGCCTTGGGGCACAGATACGCAGTATTTT.